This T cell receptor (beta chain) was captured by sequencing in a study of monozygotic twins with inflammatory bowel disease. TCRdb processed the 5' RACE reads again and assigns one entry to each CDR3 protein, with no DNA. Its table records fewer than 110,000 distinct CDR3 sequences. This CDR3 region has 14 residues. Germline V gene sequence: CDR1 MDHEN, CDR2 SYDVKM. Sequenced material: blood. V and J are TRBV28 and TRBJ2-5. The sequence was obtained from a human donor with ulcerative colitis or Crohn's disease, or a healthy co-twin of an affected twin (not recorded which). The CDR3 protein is CASSFEINQETQYF.